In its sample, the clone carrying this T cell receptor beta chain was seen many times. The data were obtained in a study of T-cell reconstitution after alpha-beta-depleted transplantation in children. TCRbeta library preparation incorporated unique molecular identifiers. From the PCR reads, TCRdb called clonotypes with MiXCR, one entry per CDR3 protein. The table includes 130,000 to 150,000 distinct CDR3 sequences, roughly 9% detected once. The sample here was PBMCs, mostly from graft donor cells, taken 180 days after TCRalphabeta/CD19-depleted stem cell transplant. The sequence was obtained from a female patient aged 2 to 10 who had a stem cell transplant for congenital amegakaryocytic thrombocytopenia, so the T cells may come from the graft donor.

CDR3 DNA sequence: TGTGCCAGCAGTTACCGACAGGGGGCTTACACTGAAGCTTTCTTT. Residues: CASSYRQGAYTEAFF. The chain combines TRBV12-3 or TRBV12-4 with TRBJ1-1, with TRBD1 identical over 10 bases. The CDR3 has 15 residues. J lost 3 bases, V lost 4 bases, and 5 bases had no gene match.